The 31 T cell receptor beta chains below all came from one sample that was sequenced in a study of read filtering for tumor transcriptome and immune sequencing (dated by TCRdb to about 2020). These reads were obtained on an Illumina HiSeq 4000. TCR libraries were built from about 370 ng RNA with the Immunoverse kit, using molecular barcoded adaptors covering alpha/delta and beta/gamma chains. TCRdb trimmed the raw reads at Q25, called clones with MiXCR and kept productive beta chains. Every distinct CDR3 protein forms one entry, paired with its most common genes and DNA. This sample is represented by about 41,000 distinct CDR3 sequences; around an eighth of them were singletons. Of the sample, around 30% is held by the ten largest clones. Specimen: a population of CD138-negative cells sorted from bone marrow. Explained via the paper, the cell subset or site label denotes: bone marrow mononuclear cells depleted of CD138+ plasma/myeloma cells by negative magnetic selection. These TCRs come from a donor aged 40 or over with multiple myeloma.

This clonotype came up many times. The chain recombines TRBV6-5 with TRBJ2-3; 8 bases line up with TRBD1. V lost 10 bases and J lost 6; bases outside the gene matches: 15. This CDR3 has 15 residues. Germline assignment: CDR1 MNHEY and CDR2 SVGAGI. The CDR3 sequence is CATRRGRGTLDTQYF. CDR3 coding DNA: TGTGCCACCCGCAGGGGGCGAGGGACCCTGGATACGCAGTATTTT.

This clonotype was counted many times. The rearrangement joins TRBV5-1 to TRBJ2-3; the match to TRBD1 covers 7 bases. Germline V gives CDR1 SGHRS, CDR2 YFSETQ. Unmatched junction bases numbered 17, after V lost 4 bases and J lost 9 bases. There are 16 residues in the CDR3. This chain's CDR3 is CASSLGQAINPETQYF. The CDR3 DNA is TGCGCCAGCAGCCTAGGACAGGCTATAAACCCCGAGACGCAGTATTTT.

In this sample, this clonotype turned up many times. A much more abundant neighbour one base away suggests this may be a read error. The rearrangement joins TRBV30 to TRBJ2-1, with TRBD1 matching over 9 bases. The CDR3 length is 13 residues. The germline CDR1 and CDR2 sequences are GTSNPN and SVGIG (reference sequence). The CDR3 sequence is CAWGVNTQGAPFF. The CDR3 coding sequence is TGTGCCTGGGGTGTAAATACACAGGGGGCCCCGTTCTTC.

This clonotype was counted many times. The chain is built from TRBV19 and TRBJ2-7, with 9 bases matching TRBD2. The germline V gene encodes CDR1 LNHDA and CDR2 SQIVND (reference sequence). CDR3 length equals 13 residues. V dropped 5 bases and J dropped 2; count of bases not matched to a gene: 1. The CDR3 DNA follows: TGTGCCAGTAGTTCTAGCGGGACCTACGAGCAGTACTTC. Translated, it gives CASSSSGTYEQYF.

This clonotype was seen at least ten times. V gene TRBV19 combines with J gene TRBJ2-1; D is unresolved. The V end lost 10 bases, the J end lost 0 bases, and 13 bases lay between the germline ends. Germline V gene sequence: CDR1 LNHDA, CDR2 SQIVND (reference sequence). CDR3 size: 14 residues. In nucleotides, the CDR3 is TGTGCCACCCGACCAGAGAGCTCCTACAATGAGCAGTTCTTC. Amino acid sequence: CATRPESSYNEQFF.

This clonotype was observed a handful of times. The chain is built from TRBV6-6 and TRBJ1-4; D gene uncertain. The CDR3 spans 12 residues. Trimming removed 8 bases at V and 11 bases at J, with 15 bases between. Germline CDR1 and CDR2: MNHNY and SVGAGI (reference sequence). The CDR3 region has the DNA TGTGCCAGCGAGAACGAGGTCAAGAAACTGTTTTTT. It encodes CASENEVKKLFF.

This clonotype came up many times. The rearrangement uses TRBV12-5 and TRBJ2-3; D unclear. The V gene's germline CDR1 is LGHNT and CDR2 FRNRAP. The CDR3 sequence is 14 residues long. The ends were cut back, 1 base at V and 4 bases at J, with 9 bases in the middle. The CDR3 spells CASGLGKAADTQYF. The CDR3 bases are TGTGCTAGTGGTTTGGGGAAGGCCGCAGATACGCAGTATTTT.

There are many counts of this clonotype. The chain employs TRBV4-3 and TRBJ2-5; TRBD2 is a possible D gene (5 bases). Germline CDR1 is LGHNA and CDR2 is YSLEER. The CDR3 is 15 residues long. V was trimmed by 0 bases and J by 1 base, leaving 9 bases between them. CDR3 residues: CASSQDGVPQETQYF. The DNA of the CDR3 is TGCGCCAGCAGCCAAGACGGGGTTCCCCAAGAGACCCAGTACTTC.

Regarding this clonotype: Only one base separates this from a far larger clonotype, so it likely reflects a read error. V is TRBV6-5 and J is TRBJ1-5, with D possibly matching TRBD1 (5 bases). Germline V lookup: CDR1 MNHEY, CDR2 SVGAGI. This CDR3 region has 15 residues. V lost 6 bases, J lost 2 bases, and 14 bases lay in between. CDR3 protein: CASRETARGNQPQHF. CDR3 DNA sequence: TGTGCCAGCAGGGAGACAGCGAGGGGCAATCAGCCCCAGCATTTT.

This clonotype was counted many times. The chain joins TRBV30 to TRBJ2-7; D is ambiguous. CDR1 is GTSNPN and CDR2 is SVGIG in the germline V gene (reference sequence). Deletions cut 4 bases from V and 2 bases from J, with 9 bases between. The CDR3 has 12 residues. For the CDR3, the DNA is TGTGCCTGGAAATTAGGGACCTACGAGCAGTACTTC. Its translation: CAWKLGTYEQYF.

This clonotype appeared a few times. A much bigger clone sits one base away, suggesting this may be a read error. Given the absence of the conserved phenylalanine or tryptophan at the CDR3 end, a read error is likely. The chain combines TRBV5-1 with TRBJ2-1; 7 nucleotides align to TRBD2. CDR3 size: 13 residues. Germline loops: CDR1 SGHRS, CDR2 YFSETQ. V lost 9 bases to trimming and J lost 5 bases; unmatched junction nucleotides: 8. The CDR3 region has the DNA TGCGCCATTACGAGCGGGAATGACAATGAGCAGTTCTCC. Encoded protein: CAITSGNDNEQFS.

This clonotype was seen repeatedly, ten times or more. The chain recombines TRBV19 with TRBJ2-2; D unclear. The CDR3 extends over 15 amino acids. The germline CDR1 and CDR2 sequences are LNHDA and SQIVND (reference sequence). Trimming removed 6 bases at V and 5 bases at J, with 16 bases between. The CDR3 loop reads CASSQTARGTGELFF. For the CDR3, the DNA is TGTGCCAGTAGCCAGACGGCCCGAGGAACCGGGGAGCTGTTTTTT. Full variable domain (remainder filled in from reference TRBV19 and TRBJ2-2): DGGITQSPKYLFRKEGQNVTLSCEQNLNHDAMYWYRQDPGQGLRLIYYSQIVNDFQKGDIAEGYSVSREKKESFPLTVTSAQKNPTAFYLCASSQTARGTGELFFGEGSRLTVL.

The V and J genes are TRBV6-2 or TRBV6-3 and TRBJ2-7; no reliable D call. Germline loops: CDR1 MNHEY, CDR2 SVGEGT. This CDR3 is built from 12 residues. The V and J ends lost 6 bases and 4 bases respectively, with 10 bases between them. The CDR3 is CASSYTEYEQYF. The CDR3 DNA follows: TGTGCCAGCAGCTATACGGAGTACGAGCAGTACTTC.

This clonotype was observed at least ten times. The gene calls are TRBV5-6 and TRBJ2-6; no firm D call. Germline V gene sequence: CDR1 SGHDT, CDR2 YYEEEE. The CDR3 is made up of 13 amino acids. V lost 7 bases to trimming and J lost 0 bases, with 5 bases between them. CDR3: CASRFSGANVLTF. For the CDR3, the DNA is TGTGCCAGCCGATTCTCTGGGGCCAACGTCCTGACTTTC.

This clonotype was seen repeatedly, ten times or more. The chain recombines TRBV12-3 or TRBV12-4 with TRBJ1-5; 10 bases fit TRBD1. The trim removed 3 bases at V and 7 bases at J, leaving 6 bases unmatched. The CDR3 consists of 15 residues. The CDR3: CASSLGTGVGQPQHF. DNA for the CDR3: TGTGCCAGCAGTTTGGGGACAGGGGTAGGACAGCCCCAGCATTTT.

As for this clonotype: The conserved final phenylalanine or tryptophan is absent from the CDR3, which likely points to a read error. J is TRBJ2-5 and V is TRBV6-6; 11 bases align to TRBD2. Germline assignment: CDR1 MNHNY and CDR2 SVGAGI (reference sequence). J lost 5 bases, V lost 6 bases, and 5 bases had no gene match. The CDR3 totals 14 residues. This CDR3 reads CASSRLAGIETQYL. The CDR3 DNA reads TGTGCCAGCAGCCGACTAGCGGGAATCGAGACCCAGTACCTC.

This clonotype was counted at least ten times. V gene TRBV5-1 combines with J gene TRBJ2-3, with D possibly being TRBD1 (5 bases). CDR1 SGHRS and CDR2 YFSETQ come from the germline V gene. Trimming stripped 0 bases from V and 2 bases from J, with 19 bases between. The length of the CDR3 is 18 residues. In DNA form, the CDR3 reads TGCGCCAGCAGCTTGGGGGGCGCGCAGGGCTGGGACACAGATACGCAGTATTTT. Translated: CASSLGGAQGWDTDTQYF.

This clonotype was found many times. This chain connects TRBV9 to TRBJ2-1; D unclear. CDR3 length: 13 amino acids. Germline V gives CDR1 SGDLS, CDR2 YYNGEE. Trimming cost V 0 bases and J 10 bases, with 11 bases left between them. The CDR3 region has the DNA TGTGCCAGCAGCGTAGCTCCGAAAGACGAGCAGTTCTTC. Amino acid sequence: CASSVAPKDEQFF.

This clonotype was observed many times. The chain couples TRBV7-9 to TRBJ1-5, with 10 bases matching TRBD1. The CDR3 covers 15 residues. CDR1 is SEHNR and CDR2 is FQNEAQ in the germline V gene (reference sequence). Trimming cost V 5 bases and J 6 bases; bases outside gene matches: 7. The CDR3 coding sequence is TGTGCCAGCAGCAAGGGACAGGGGAGAGGTCAGCCCCAGCATTTT. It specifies CASSKGQGRGQPQHF.

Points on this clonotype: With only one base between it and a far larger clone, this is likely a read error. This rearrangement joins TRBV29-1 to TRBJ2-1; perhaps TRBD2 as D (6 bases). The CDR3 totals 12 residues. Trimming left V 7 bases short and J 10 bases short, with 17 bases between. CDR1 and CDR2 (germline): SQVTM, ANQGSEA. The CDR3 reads CSAGTSPYEQFF. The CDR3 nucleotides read TGCAGCGCCGGGACTTCCCCCTACGAGCAGTTCTTC.

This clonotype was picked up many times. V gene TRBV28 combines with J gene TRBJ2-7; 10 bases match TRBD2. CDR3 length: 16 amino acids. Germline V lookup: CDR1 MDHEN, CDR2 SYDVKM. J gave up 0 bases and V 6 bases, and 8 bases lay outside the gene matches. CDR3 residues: CASRGFSGRSSYEQYF. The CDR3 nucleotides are TGTGCCAGCAGGGGTTTTAGCGGGAGGAGCTCCTACGAGCAGTACTTC. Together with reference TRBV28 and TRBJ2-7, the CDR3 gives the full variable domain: DVKVTQSSRYLVKRTGEKVFLECVQDMDHENMFWYRQDPGLGLRLIYFSYDVKMKEKGDIPEGYSVSREKKERFSLILESASTNQTSMYLCASRGFSGRSSYEQYFGPGTRLTVT.

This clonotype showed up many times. The chain's CDR3 is CASSPPSGTGRSEAFF. The CDR3, as DNA: TGCGCCAGCAGCCCTCCCTCCGGGACAGGTCGCTCTGAAGCTTTCTTT. The chain carries TRBV4-1 and TRBJ1-1; 8 nucleotides align to TRBD1. Germline loops: CDR1 MGHRA, CDR2 YSYEKL. The CDR3 sequence is 16 residues long. V lost 4 bases to trimming and J lost 6 bases; unmatched junction nucleotides: 13.

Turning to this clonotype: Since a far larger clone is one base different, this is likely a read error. The CDR3 coding sequence is TGTGCCAACAGCTTAAACCCAGGGGTGTCAGATACGCAGTATTTT. Protein sequence: CANSLNPGVSDTQYF. The chain recombines TRBV11-2 with TRBJ2-3, with D perhaps TRBD1 (6 bases). CDR1 and CDR2 (germline): SGHAT, FQNNGV. The CDR3 consists of 15 residues.

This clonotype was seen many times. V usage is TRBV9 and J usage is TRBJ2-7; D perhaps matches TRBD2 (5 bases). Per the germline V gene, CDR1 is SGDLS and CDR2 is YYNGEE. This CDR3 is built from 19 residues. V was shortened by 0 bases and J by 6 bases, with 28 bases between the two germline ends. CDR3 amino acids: CASSVGAGEPTGIFSEQYF. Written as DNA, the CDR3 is TGTGCCAGCAGCGTAGGGGCCGGCGAGCCAACCGGGATCTTCTCCGAGCAGTACTTC. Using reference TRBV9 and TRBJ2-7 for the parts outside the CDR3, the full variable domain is DSGVTQTPKHLITATGQRVTLRCSPRSGDLSVYWYQQSLDQGLQFLIQYYNGEERAKGNILERFSAQQFPDLHSELNLSSLELGDSALYFCASSVGAGEPTGIFSEQYFGPGTRLTVT.

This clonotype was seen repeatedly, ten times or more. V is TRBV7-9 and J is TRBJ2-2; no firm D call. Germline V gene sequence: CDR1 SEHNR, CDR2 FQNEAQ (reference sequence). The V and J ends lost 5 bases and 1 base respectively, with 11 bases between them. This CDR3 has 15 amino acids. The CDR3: CASSPFQKNTGELFF. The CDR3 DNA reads TGTGCCAGCAGCCCTTTCCAGAAGAACACCGGGGAGCTGTTTTTT.

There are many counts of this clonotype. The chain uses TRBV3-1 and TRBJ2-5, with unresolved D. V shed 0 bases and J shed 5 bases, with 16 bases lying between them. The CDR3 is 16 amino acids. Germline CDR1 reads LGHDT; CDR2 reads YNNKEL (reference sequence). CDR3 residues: CASSQESPYLLETQYF. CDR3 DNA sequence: TGTGCCAGCAGCCAAGAAAGTCCGTACCTCTTGGAGACCCAGTACTTC.

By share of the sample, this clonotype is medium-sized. CDR3 DNA sequence: TGTGCCAGCAGTAGTAGCGGGGGGCACAATGAGCAGTTCTTC. This sequence encodes CASSSSGGHNEQFF. The rearrangement links TRBV11-3 to TRBJ2-1; 10 bases fit TRBD2. The CDR3 is 14 amino acids. The V and J ends lost 6 bases and 5 bases, in that order; junction bases with no gene match: 4. Per germline, CDR1 SGHNT and CDR2 YENEEA.

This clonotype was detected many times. The DNA for the CDR3 is TGTGCCAGTAGTCTGGGGGACAGGGGACCAGATACGCAGTATTTT. Protein: CASSLGDRGPDTQYF. V and J are TRBV19 and TRBJ2-3, with 10 bases matching TRBD1. Losses at the gene ends were 5 bases for V and 4 bases for J; bases not matched to a gene: 6. Germline V gene data show CDR1 as LNHDA and CDR2 as SQIVND (reference sequence). The CDR3 runs 15 residues. The complete variable domain, with remaining parts taken from reference TRBV19 and TRBJ2-3, reads DGGITQSPKYLFRKEGQNVTLSCEQNLNHDAMYWYRQDPGQGLRLIYYSQIVNDFQKGDIAEGYSVSREKKESFPLTVTSAQKNPTAFYLCASSLGDRGPDTQYFGPGTRLTVL.

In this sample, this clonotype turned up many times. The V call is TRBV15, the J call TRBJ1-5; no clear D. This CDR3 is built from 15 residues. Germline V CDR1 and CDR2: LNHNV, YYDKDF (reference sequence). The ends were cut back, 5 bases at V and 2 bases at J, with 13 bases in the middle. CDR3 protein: CATSLRLGGNQPQHF. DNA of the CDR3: TGTGCCACCAGCCTTAGACTTGGGGGCAATCAGCCCCAGCATTTT.

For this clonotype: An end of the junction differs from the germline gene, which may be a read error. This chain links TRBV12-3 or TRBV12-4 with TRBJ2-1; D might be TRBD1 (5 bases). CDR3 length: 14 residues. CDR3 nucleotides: TGTGCCAGCAGTGGGGCGAGTCCCTACAGTGAGCAGTTCTTC. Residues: CASSGASPYSEQFF.

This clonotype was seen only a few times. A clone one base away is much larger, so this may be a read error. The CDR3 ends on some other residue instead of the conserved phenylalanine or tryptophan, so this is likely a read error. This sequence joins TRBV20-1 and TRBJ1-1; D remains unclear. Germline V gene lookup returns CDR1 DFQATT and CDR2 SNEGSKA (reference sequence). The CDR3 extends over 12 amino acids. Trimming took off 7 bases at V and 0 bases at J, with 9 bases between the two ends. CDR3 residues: CSDGIMNTEAFS. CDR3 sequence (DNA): TGCAGTGACGGAATCATGAACACTGAAGCTTTCTCT.